This T cell receptor beta chain was captured in a study of cytomegalovirus exposure and HLA in healthy donors. As to this clone: What it binds is unknown.

V dropped 0 bases and J dropped 1; count of bases not matched to a gene: 0. This CDR3 is built from 14 residues. Germline CDR1 and CDR2: SGDLS and YYNGEE. The PCR was carried out with 60 Vbeta primers and 13 Jbeta primers. Assay used: immunoSEQ multiplex PCR; TCRdb lists only in-frame clones, some missing. This sample has fewer than 45,000 clones, with 55% to 75% found just once. Findings and caveats of the study: Confirmation in vitro established that three CMV-associated chains were specific for CMV antigens.

The rearrangement links TRBV9 to TRBJ2-5; TRBD2 matches 7 bases. The sequenced material came from PBMCs. The origin of this receptor is a woman aged 25 to 39 in good health and CMV-seronegative. This CDR3 is CASSVGGSQETQYF. DNA for the CDR3: TGTGCCAGCAGCGTAGGCGGGAGCCAAGAGACCCAGTACTTC.